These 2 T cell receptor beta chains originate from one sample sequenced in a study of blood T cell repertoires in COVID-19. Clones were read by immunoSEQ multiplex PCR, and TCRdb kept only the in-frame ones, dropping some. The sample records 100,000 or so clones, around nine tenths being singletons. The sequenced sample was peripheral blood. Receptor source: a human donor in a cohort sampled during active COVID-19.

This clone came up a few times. CDR3 coding DNA: TGTGCCAGCAGGAAAGGGGTCGCCAGGGGTGGCTCCTACGAGCAGTACTTC. As protein: CASRKGVARGGSYEQYF. The rearrangement links TRBV11-2 to TRBJ2-7; tentatively, D is TRBD1 (6 bases). Trimming took 6 bases from V and 0 from J, leaving 21 bases between them. Germline V gives CDR1 SGHAT, CDR2 FQNNGV. The CDR3 is 17 amino acids.

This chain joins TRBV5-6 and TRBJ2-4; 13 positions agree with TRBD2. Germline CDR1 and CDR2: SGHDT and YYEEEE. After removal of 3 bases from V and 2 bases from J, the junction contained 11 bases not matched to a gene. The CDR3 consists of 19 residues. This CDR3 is CASSSRTSGRRETKNIQYF. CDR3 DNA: TGTGCCAGCAGCTCAAGGACTAGCGGGAGACGGGAGACCAAAAACATTCAGTACTTC.